Listed below are T cell receptor beta chains from one sample, sequenced in a study of control samples from healthy donors and cancer patients. This table comes from immunoSEQ multiplex PCR, and its TCRdb copy is limited to in-frame clones, with some not included. Of some 100,000 clones in the sample, 80% to 95% were seen once. The material sequenced was blood. The source is a young man in good health. CDR3s include the opening cysteine and the closing phenylalanine or tryptophan. A D gene is named only where the DNA matches it firmly. Only some rows state a clone size, as once, few, many or a class for expanded clones.

D gene	V gene	clone size	J gene	CDR3 protein	CDR3 DNA
TRBD2	TRBV10-3	few	TRBJ2-1	CAISESGGAYNEQFF	TGTGCCATCAGTGAGAGCGGGGGGGCCTACAATGAGCAGTTCTTC
.	TRBV14	.	TRBJ1-1	CASGSTMNTEAFF	TGTGCCAGCGGTTCGACAATGAACACTGAAGCTTTCTTT
.	TRBV6-5	once	TRBJ1-2	CASSYSNRRDGYTF	TGTGCCAGCAGTTACTCGAACAGGCGGGATGGCTACACCTTC
.	TRBV24-1	.	TRBJ2-7	CATSDGSSYEQYF	TGTGCCACCAGTGACGGGAGCTCCTACGAGCAGTACTTC
TRBD1	TRBV4-2	.	TRBJ2-7	CASSQQPGQNYEQYF	TGTGCCAGCAGCCAGCAGCCGGGACAGAACTACGAGCAGTACTTC
.	TRBV20-1	.	TRBJ1-1	CSARDIAEAFF	TGCAGTGCTAGAGATATCGCTGAAGCTTTCTTT
.	TRBV6-2/TRBV6-3	.	TRBJ2-7	CASSTTPAGYLFTYEQYF	TGTGCCAGCAGTACCACTCCGGCGGGATATTTATTTACCTACGAGCAGTACTTC
TRBD2	TRBV4-2	.	TRBJ2-2	CASSQEAGRAGELFF	TGTGCCAGCAGCCAAGAAGCGGGGCGCGCCGGGGAGCTGTTTTTT
.	TRBV19	.	TRBJ1-5	CASSIEALGQPQHF	TGTGCCAGTAGTATAGAGGCCTTAGGGCAGCCCCAGCATTTT
.	TRBV5-1	few	TRBJ1-1	CASSLGGKNTEAFF	TGCGCCAGCAGCTTGGGTGGGAAGAACACTGAAGCTTTCTTT
TRBD2	TRBV9	.	TRBJ2-7	CASSPTHSGRGYEQYF	TGTGCCAGCAGCCCAACACATAGCGGGAGAGGCTACGAGCAGTACTTC
TRBD1	TRBV19	.	TRBJ1-5	CASREGTGIWSNQPQHF	TGTGCCAGTAGGGAGGGGACAGGGATTTGGAGCAATCAGCCCCAGCATTTT
.	TRBV7-6	.	TRBJ1-1	CASSLNGLLGNTEAFF	TGTGCCAGCAGCTTAAATGGGCTCCTGGGGAACACTGAAGCTTTCTTT
.	TRBV6-2/TRBV6-3	.	TRBJ1-5	CASSYGLGQPQHF	TGTGCCAGCAGTTACGGGCTGGGTCAGCCCCAGCATTTT
.	TRBV19	.	TRBJ2-5	CASSILVGGMETQYF	TGTGCCAGTAGTATTTTGGTAGGGGGAATGGAGACCCAGTACTTC
.	TRBV11-3	once	TRBJ2-2	CASSFLLSVETGNTGELFF	TGTGCCAGCAGCTTTCTGTTGTCTGTCGAGACCGGGAACACCGGGGAGCTGTTTTTT
.	TRBV27	.	TRBJ2-7	CASSLVDGSYEQYF	TGTGCCAGCAGTTTAGTGGACGGCTCCTACGAGCAGTACTTC
.	TRBV2	.	TRBJ2-3	CASTYATDTQYF	TGTGCCAGCACTTACGCCACAGATACGCAGTATTTT
.	TRBV4-1	.	TRBJ1-4	CASSLVGVLGNEKLFF	TGCGCCAGCAGCCTAGTAGGGGTTCTCGGTAATGAAAAACTGTTTTTT
TRBD1	TRBV19	.	TRBJ1-1	CASSIREDRVNTEAFF	TGTGCCAGTAGTATACGTGAAGACAGGGTGAACACTGAAGCTTTCTTT
.	TRBV7-2	.	TRBJ1-6	CASSFQDLSYNSPLHF	TGTGCCAGCAGCTTTCAGGACCTCTCCTATAATTCACCCCTCCACTTT
TRBD1	TRBV5-1	.	TRBJ1-6	CASSPGTAGSPLHF	TGCGCCAGCAGCCCGGGGACAGCAGGTTCACCCCTCCACTTT
TRBD1	TRBV7-9	.	TRBJ1-1	CASSSPGQGLRGREAFF	TGTGCCAGCAGCTCGCCGGGACAGGGGCTGAGGGGCCGAGAAGCTTTCTTT
.	TRBV2	.	TRBJ2-3	CASSDTRASTDTQYF	TGTGCCAGCAGTGATACGCGGGCCTCCACAGATACGCAGTATTTT
TRBD1	TRBV5-1	.	TRBJ1-1	CASSVTGQTNTEAFF	TGCGCCAGCAGCGTAACGGGACAGACAAACACTGAAGCTTTCTTT
.	TRBV27	once	TRBJ2-4	CASSSHPYGVAKNIQYF	TGTGCCAGCAGTTCCCACCCCTACGGGGTAGCCAAAAACATTCAGTACTTC
.	TRBV2	.	TRBJ2-7	CASSEFVTVSYEQYF	TGTGCCAGCAGTGAATTCGTGACAGTCTCCTACGAGCAGTACTTC
TRBD1	TRBV19	once	TRBJ1-1	CASSINPGQKGDTEAFF	TGTGCCAGTAGTATTAATCCGGGACAGAAGGGGGACACTGAAGCTTTCTTT
.	TRBV19	.	TRBJ1-4	CASSSSTEKLFF	TGTGCCAGTAGTTCGTCGACTGAAAAACTGTTTTTT
.	TRBV6-2/TRBV6-3	.	TRBJ2-3	CASSYIQGMGDTDTQYF	TGTGCCAGCAGTTACATCCAGGGGATGGGGGACACAGATACGCAGTATTTT
.	TRBV21-1	.	TRBJ2-3	CASSKVQTTTGGETDTQYF	TGTGCCAGCAGCAAAGTCCAAACCACTACAGGGGGCGAGACAGATACGCAGTATTTT
TRBD1	TRBV19	.	TRBJ2-7	CASSILGQGSHEQYF	TGTGCCAGTAGTATACTGGGACAGGGTTCCCACGAGCAGTACTTC
.	TRBV27	.	TRBJ1-1	CASSLGGVATEAFF	TGTGCCAGCAGTTTAGGCGGCGTAGCCACTGAAGCTTTCTTT
.	TRBV3-1/TRBV3-2	.	TRBJ2-7	CASSPSGAYEQYF	TGTGCCAGCAGCCCGTCAGGGGCCTACGAGCAGTACTTC
.	TRBV9	.	TRBJ1-6	CASSVALNSPLHF	TGTGCCAGCAGCGTAGCGCTTAATTCACCCCTCCACTTT
.	TRBV5-1	.	TRBJ2-1	CASSLARGFDEQFF	TGCGCCAGCAGCTTGGCGCGAGGGTTCGATGAGCAGTTCTTC
.	TRBV7-9	.	TRBJ1-2	CASSLFVDGGYGYTF	TGTGCCAGCAGCTTATTCGTGGACGGAGGGTATGGCTACACCTTC